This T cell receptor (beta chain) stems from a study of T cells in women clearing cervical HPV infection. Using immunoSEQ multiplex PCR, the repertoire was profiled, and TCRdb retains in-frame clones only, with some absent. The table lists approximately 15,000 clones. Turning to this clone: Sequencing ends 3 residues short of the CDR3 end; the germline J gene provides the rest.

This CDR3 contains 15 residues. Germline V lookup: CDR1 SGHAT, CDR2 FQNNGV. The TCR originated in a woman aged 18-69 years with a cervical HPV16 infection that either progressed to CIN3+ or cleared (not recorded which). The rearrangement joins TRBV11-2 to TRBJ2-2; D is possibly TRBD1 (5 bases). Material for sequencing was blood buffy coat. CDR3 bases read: TGTGCCAGCAGCTCGGGTCAGGGTGGCCGTTCACCG. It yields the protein CASSSGQGGRSP. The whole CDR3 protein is CASSSGQGGRSPLFF. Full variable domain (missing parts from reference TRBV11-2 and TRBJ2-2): EAGVAQSPRYKIIEKRQSVAFWCNPISGHATLYWYQQILGQGPKLLIQFQNNGVVDDSQLPKDRFSAERLKGVDSTLKIQPAKLEDSAVYLCASSSGQGGRSPLFFGEGSRLTVL.